A single sample gave rise to the 21 T cell receptor beta chains below, sequenced in a study of molecular identifiers for immune sequencing clone quantification. MiXCR was run by TCRdb on the PCR reads, yielding one entry per CDR3 protein. The table lists about 60,000 distinct CDR3 sequences, 15% to 20% of them singletons. Sequencing used naive CD8+ T cells from blood, with Jurkat cell RNA spiked in. Specified subset: FACS-sorted CD8+CD4-CCR7+CD45RA+ naive T cells. These receptors all stem from a human donor in good health. Some libraries in this study had Jurkat cell RNA spiked in.

The sample holds many counts of this clonotype. The rearrangement links TRBV27 to TRBJ1-1; D is unresolved. Between the trimmed V and J ends, which lost 3 bases and 6 bases, there was a span of 14 bases. CDR3 size: 14 residues. Per the germline V gene, CDR1 is MNHEY and CDR2 is SMNVEV (reference sequence). DNA for the CDR3: TGTGCCAGCAGTTTGAGAGGGTTAGGTCCTGAAGCTTTCTTT. As protein: CASSLRGLGPEAFF.

This sequence joins TRBV7-6 and TRBJ2-3; D possibly uses TRBD1 or TRBD2 (5 bases each). Trimming stripped 5 bases from V and 0 bases from J, with 15 bases between. Germline V lookup: CDR1 SGHVS, CDR2 FNYEAQ. The CDR3 spans 16 residues. CDR3 bases: TGTGCCAGCAGCCCAGAGGGGATTACCAGCACAGATACGCAGTATTTT. Translation: CASSPEGITSTDTQYF.

This clonotype turned up a few times. The chain links TRBV12-3 or TRBV12-4 to TRBJ2-3; 11 bases are a match to TRBD1. With 6 bases clipped from V and 3 bases from J, the junction kept 8 bases outside the gene matches. The CDR3 loop spans 16 amino acids. CDR3 DNA: TGTGCCAGCAGCCAATTCCGGGACAGGGGGACAGATACGCAGTATTTT. Residues: CASSQFRDRGTDTQYF.

This clonotype showed up just a few times. One end of the junction varies from germline; a read error may be responsible. The V gene is TRBV12-3 or TRBV12-4, the J gene TRBJ1-4; tentative D call: TRBD1 (5 bases). This CDR3 spans 14 amino acids. For the CDR3, the DNA is TGTGCCAGCAGACAGGCGGGGTTAGGTGAAAAACTGTCTTTT. This encodes CASRQAGLGEKLSF.

About this clonotype itself: Here the CDR3 omits its conserved ending phenylalanine or tryptophan, so a read error is the likely source. The CDR3 coding sequence is TGTGCCACTCAGCAGGGACCCTACAATGAGCAGTTCTCC. Amino acids: CATQQGPYNEQFS. J is TRBJ2-1 and V is TRBV6-5; D might be TRBD1 or TRBD2, each matching 5 bases. Germline V gene data show CDR1 as MNHEY and CDR2 as SVGAGI. There are 13 residues in the CDR3. V lost 10 bases and J 2 bases, leaving 12 bases between the germline ends.

This clonotype was observed many times. The chain links TRBV30 to TRBJ2-1; 8 bases align to TRBD2. CDR1 and CDR2 (germline): GTSNPN, SVGIG (reference sequence). V shed 4 bases and J 6 bases; nucleotides not matched to a gene: 8. The CDR3 is 14 amino acids. CDR3: CAWTTGTSINEQFF. For the CDR3, the DNA is TGTGCCTGGACCACCGGGACTAGTATCAATGAGCAGTTCTTC.

Many counts were recorded for this clonotype. The chain couples TRBV13 to TRBJ2-2; 7 nucleotides match TRBD2. The J segment lost 3 bases and the V segment lost 6 bases, leaving 16 bases of the junction unmatched. CDR1 and CDR2 (germline): PRHDT, FYEKMQ (reference sequence). This CDR3 is 18 amino acids long. CDR3 loop: CASSTRASREWYTGELFF. As DNA, the CDR3 is TGTGCCAGCAGTACCCGGGCGTCGCGGGAGTGGTACACCGGGGAGCTGTTTTTT.

This chain joins TRBV2 and TRBJ1-2; 7 bases align to TRBD1. Germline CDR1 and CDR2: SNHLY and FYNNEI. The CDR3 spans 15 residues. Trimming at V came to 5 bases and at J to 3 bases, leaving 9 bases not matched to a gene. CDR3 coding DNA: TGTGCCAGCAGTTCGTTGGGACAGTTATACTATGGCTACACCTTC. It encodes CASSSLGQLYYGYTF.

The chain combines TRBV15 with TRBJ2-7; TRBD1 is a possible D gene (5 bases). The germline V gene encodes CDR1 LNHNV and CDR2 YYDKDF (reference sequence). The V end was cut by 4 bases, the J end by 2 bases, with 12 bases between. The length of the CDR3 is 14 residues. CDR3 protein: CATSTTGRPYEQYF. The CDR3 DNA sequence: TGTGCCACCAGCACTACAGGTCGTCCCTACGAGCAGTACTTC.

This clonotype appeared a few times. The chain joins TRBV7-9 to TRBJ2-1; D possibly corresponds to TRBD2 (5 bases). Germline assignment: CDR1 SEHNR and CDR2 FQNEAQ (reference sequence). The germline V and J ends were trimmed by 3 bases and 10 bases, with 7 bases remaining between them. CDR3 length: 11 amino acids. The CDR3 DNA sequence: TGTGCCAGCAGCTTTGGCGGGGAGCAGTTCTTC. This codes for CASSFGGEQFF.

This clonotype was observed a handful of times. This rearrangement joins TRBV28 to TRBJ2-1, with no clear D. The CDR3 has 17 amino acids. With 5 bases removed from V and 2 bases from J, the gap between germline ends came to 19 bases. CDR1 is MDHEN and CDR2 is SYDVKM in the germline V gene. CDR3 DNA sequence: TGTGCCAGCAGTCAGACTCGATGGTTCGGCGCCTACAATGAGCAGTTCTTC. Translated: CASSQTRWFGAYNEQFF.

In its sample, this clonotype was seen many times. The CDR3 reads CASSFGEGPTEAFF. CDR3 sequence (DNA): TGTGCCAGCAGTTTTGGTGAGGGGCCCACTGAAGCTTTCTTT. The chain combines TRBV27 with TRBJ1-1, with D perhaps TRBD1 (5 bases). CDR1 MNHEY and CDR2 SMNVEV come from the germline V gene (reference sequence). Trimming removed 3 bases from V and 4 bases from J, with 12 bases in between. The CDR3 sequence is 14 residues long.

This clonotype was counted only a few times. This chain connects TRBV14 to TRBJ2-1; D is uncertain. V lost 2 bases, J lost 6 bases, and 11 bases lay in between. The CDR3 totals 14 residues. Germline V gene sequence: CDR1 SGHDN, CDR2 FVKESK. The CDR3 coding sequence is TGTGCCAGCAGCCAATACATAAGCCGCAATGAGCAGTTCTTC. Translated: CASSQYISRNEQFF.

This clonotype occurred a few times. V usage is TRBV6-2 or TRBV6-3 and J usage is TRBJ2-5; TRBD1 matches 8 bases. Germline V gene lookup returns CDR1 MNHEY and CDR2 SVGEGT. Germline trimming cut 4 bases from V and 4 bases from J; bases unmatched to any gene: 11. The CDR3 is 16 amino acids. The CDR3 region is CASSLHTDRVVETQYF. The CDR3, as DNA: TGTGCCAGCAGTTTACACACGGACAGGGTTGTAGAGACCCAGTACTTC.

This clonotype was counted a few times. The J gene is TRBJ2-1, the V gene TRBV6-1; 8 positions match TRBD1. The germline CDR1 and CDR2 sequences are MNHNS and SASEGT. The CDR3 consists of 16 residues. The V and J ends lost 6 bases and 7 bases, in that order; junction bases with no gene match: 14. Here the CDR3 DNA reads TGTGCCAGCAGAATAGACAGGGGACTGACGATGAATGAGCAGTTCTTC. Translated: CASRIDRGLTMNEQFF.

Regarding this clonotype: A read error may explain this, as a much larger clone is one base away. This is likely a read error, given that the CDR3 carries no conserved phenylalanine or tryptophan at its end. The chain joins TRBV20-1 to TRBJ1-6, with a possible D match to TRBD1 (6 bases). The V end was cut by 5 bases, the J end by 4 bases, with 12 bases between. This CDR3 spans 14 amino acids. In germline, CDR1 is DFQATT, CDR2 SNEGSKA (reference sequence). For the CDR3, the DNA is TGCAGTGCTGCGGACAGCGATTATAATTCACCCCTCCACTTA. The encoded protein is CSAADSDYNSPLHL.

In this sample, this clonotype turned up many times. The chain uses TRBV5-1 and TRBJ2-2; TRBD2 matches 13 bases. The CDR3 is made up of 17 amino acids. Germline V CDR1 and CDR2: SGHRS, YFSETQ. J was trimmed by 5 bases and V by 0 bases; bases with no gene match: 4. The CDR3 region is CASSLVLAGGPTGELFF. CDR3 in DNA: TGCGCCAGCAGCTTGGTACTAGCGGGAGGGCCGACCGGGGAGCTGTTTTTT.

This clonotype was recorded many times. The V call is TRBV15, the J call TRBJ2-1; the D call may be TRBD1 or TRBD2 (5 bases each). Germline loops: CDR1 LNHNV, CDR2 YYDKDF (reference sequence). There are 15 residues in the CDR3. V dropped 0 bases and J dropped 6 bases, with 12 bases sitting between them. The CDR3 DNA sequence: TGTGCCACCAGCAGAGAGGCAGGGAGCCGCAATGAGCAGTTCTTC. As protein: CATSREAGSRNEQFF.

This clonotype was picked up many times. V and J are TRBV4-1 and TRBJ1-5, with D unresolved. The V end lost 2 bases, the J end lost 7 bases, and 9 bases lay between the germline ends. Germline assignment: CDR1 MGHRA and CDR2 YSYEKL. The CDR3 totals 13 residues. This CDR3 is CASSQTRGQPQHF. CDR3 DNA: TGCGCCAGCAGCCAAACCCGAGGGCAGCCCCAGCATTTT.

The chain combines TRBV11-2 with TRBJ2-2; D gene unclear. CDR1 is SGHAT and CDR2 is FQNNGV in the germline V gene. Trimming stripped 0 bases from V and 7 bases from J, with 6 bases between. The CDR3 runs 13 residues. This CDR3 reads CASSLEVYGELFF. CDR3 nucleotide sequence: TGTGCCAGCAGCTTAGAAGTGTACGGGGAGCTGTTTTTT.

Ten or more counts support this clonotype. The chain carries TRBV10-1 and TRBJ2-3; D not resolved. The ends were cut back, 0 bases at V and 4 bases at J, with 8 bases in the middle. Germline V gene data show CDR1 as WNHNN and CDR2 as SYGVQD (reference sequence). CDR3 length equals 14 residues. The CDR3 spells CASSESAPPDTQYF. CDR3 nucleotides: TGCGCCAGCAGTGAGTCGGCCCCCCCAGATACGCAGTATTTT.